This T cell receptor (beta chain) was retrieved from a study of blood T cell repertoires in COVID-19. TCRdb's table, derived via immunoSEQ multiplex PCR, lists solely in-frame clones and lacks some. The sample consists of about 50,000 clones, 89% of them appearing once. This sequence was found in a human donor in a cohort sampled during active COVID-19. The sequencing input was peripheral blood.

The CDR3 loop is CASTFELFYNEQFF. The CDR3 DNA is TGTGCCAGCACCTTCGAACTCTTCTACAATGAGCAGTTCTTC. The chain combines TRBV7-2 with TRBJ2-1; D is unresolved. Germline V gene lookup returns CDR1 SGHTA and CDR2 FQGNSA. The CDR3 has 14 amino acids. V lost 7 bases to trimming and J lost 3 bases, with 13 bases between them.